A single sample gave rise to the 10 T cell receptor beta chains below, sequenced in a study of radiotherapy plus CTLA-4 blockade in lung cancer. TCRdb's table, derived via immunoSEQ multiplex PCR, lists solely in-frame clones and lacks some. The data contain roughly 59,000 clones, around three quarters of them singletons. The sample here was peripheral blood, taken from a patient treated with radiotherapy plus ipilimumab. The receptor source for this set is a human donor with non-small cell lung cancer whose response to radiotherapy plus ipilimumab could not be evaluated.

CDR3 bases: TGCGCCAGCAGCCAAGCCAAGGGACAGGGGCGGTTGGGCACTGAAGCTTTCTTT. Amino acids: CASSQAKGQGRLGTEAFF. The V and J genes are TRBV4-3 and TRBJ1-1, with 10 bases that match TRBD1. Unmatched junction bases numbered 12, after V lost 1 base and J lost 4 bases. Germline CDR1 LGHNA, CDR2 YSLEER. The CDR3 is 18 amino acids.

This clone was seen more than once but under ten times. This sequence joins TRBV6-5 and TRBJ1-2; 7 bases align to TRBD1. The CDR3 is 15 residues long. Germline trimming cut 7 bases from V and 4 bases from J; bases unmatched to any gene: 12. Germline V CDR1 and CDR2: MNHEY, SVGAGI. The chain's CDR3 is CASNPRRQGGYGYTF. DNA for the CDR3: TGTGCCAGCAACCCACGCAGACAGGGAGGCTATGGCTACACCTTC.

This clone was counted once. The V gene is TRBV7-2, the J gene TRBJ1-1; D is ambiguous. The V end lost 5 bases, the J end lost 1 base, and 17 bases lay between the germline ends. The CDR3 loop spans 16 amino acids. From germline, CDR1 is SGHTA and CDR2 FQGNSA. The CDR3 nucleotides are TGTGCCAGCAGCCTACGCGGGATGGGAACGAACACTGAAGCTTTCTTT. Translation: CASSLRGMGTNTEAFF.

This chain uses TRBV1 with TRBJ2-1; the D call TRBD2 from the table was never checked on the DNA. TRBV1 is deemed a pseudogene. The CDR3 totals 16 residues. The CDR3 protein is CTSSPLEAGGYNEQFF. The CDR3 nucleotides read TGCACCAGCAGCCCCTTAGAAGCGGGGGGGTACAATGAGCAGTTCTTC.

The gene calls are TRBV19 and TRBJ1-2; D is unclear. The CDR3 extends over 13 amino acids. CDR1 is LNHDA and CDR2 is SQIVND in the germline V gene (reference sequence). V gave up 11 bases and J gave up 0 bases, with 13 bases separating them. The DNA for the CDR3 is TGTGCCGGAACGCGCGGGCCTAACTATGGCTACACCTTC. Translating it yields CAGTRGPNYGYTF.

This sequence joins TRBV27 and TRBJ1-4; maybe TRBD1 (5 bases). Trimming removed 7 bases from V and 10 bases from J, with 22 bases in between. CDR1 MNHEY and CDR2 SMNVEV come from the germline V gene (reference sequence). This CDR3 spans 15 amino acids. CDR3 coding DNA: TGTGCCAGCACCCCAAAGGGGCAGGATAGGGGAAAACTGTTTTTT. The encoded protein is CASTPKGQDRGKLFF.

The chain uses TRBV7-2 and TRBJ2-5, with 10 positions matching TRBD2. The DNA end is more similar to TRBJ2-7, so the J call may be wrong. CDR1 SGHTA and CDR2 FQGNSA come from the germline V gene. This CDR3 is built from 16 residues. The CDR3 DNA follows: TGTGCCAGCAGCCCCCGTGGAGCGGGGGGGATCTACGAGCAGTACTTC. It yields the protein CASSPRGAGGIYEQYF.

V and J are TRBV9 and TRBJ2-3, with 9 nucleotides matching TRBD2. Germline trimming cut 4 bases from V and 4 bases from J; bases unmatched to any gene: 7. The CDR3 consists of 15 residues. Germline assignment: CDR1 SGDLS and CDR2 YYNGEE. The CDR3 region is CASSFSGSFADTQYF. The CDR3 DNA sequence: TGTGCCAGCAGCTTTAGCGGGAGCTTCGCAGATACGCAGTATTTT.

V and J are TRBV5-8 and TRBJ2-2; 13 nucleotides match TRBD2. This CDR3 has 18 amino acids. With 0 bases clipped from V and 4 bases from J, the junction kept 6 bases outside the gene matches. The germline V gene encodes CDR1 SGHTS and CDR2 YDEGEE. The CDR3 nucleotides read TGTGCCAGCAGCTTGGGACTAGCGGGAGGAGTTTTCACCGGGGAGCTGTTTTTT. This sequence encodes CASSLGLAGGVFTGELFF.

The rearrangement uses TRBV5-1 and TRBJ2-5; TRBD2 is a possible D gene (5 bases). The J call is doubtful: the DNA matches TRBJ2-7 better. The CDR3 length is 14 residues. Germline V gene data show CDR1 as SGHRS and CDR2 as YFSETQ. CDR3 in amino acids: CASSLYREVDEQYF. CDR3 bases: TGCGCCAGCAGCTTGTATCGGGAAGTGGACGAGCAGTACTTC.